This T cell receptor (beta chain) emerged from a study of blood T cell repertoires in COVID-19. The CDR3 length is 13 residues. CDR1 and CDR2 from the germline V gene are SEHNR and FQNEAQ (reference sequence). Trimming stripped 8 bases from V and 1 base from J, with 8 bases between. Profiled with immunoSEQ multiplex PCR; TCRdb holds only in-frame clones, not every one. This repertoire shows hundreds of thousands of clones, roughly nine tenths found once; its top ten account for 6%. The gene calls are TRBV7-9 and TRBJ1-4; possible D gene TRBD1, 5 bases. Input material: PBMCs or T cells enriched from blood (not recorded which). This TCR was recovered from a woman between 40 and 50 years old who had recovered from COVID-19. The CDR3 sequence: CASQRGTNEKLFF. CDR3 bases: TGTGCCAGCCAAAGGGGAACTAATGAAAAACTGTTTTTT.